This entry features one TCR beta chain sequence. Its matching antigen is unknown. CDR3 length: 13 residues. The germline V gene has CDR1 SGHTA and CDR2 FQGTGA. The V gene end was trimmed by 9 bases and the J gene end by 7 bases; junction bases not matched to a gene: 3. Each CDR3 protein gets one entry after TCRdb re-called the RT-PCR reads with MiXCR. In the table there are 710,000 or so distinct CDR3 sequences, 15% to 17% of which are singletons. The data are from a study of response to subunit inactivated influenza vaccine. Notes on the study in general: Authors suggested seasonal influenza vaccinations each recruit few new T cells.

The specimen comprised PBMCs from blood, sampled 12 days after vaccination. The origin of this receptor is a man aged 50 to 59 who received an inactivated influenza vaccine. The chain carries TRBV7-3 and TRBJ2-2; 12 bases map to TRBD2. The CDR3 sequence is CASRLAGDGELFF. The CDR3 DNA sequence: TGTGCCAGTCGACTAGCGGGAGACGGGGAGCTGTTTTTT.